This T cell receptor (beta chain) was recovered during a study of cytomegalovirus exposure and HLA in healthy donors. Overall study results and limits: Serostatus for CMV was the only available immune exposure information. Using a false discovery rate of 0.05, a later analysis showed that approximately 16,000 TCR beta sequences were associated with HLA alleles.

The V and J ends lost 1 base and 8 bases, in that order; junction bases with no gene match: 9. Germline CDR1 and CDR2: SEHNR and FQNEAQ (reference sequence). This CDR3 is built from 15 residues. PCR was performed using 60 Vbeta and 13 Jbeta primers. Clones were sequenced by immunoSEQ multiplex PCR, and TCRdb holds only the in-frame ones, with some missing. The sample has around 170,000 clones; 70% to 80% are singletons. This clone was seen a single time. The antigen is not known. The sequence was collected from a middle-aged woman in good health and CMV-seronegative. This chain connects TRBV7-9 to TRBJ1-2, with 8 positions matching TRBD1. Sequencing was performed on PBMCs. CDR3 in amino acids: CASSLVRAGGEGYTF. The CDR3 DNA follows: TGTGCCAGCAGCTTAGTTCGGGCAGGGGGCGAGGGCTACACCTTC.